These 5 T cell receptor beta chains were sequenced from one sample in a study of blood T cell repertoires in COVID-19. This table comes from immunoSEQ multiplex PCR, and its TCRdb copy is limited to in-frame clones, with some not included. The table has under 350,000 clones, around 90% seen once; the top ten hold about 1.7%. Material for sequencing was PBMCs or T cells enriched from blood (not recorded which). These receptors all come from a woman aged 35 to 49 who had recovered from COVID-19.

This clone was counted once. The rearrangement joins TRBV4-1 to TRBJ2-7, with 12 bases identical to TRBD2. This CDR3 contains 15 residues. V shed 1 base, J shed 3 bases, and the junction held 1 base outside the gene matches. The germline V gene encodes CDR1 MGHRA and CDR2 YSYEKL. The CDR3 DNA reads TGCGCCAGCAGCCAAGGGACTAGCGGGGACTACGAGCAGTACTTC. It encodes CASSQGTSGDYEQYF.

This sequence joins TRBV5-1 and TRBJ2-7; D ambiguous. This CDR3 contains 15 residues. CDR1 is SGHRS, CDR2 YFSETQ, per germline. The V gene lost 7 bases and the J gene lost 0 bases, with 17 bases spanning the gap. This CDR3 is CASSGGGGTSYEQYF. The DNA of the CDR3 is TGCGCCAGCTCCGGTGGTGGCGGCACCTCCTACGAGCAGTACTTC.

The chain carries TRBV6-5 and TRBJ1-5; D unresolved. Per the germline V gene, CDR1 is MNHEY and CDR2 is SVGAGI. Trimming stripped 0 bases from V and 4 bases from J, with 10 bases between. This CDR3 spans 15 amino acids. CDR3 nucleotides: TGTGCCAGCAGTTACTCGACCCACAGTAATCAGCCCCAGCATTTT. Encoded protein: CASSYSTHSNQPQHF.

The CDR3 reads CASSPGTRGNTIYF. For the CDR3, the DNA is TGTGCCAGCAGCCCCGGGACAAGGGGAAACACCATATATTTT. This chain joins TRBV7-3 and TRBJ1-3; the D gene is possibly TRBD1 (6 bases). The V and J ends lost 5 bases and 4 bases respectively, with 12 bases between them. Per germline, CDR1 SGHTA and CDR2 FQGTGA. The CDR3 has 14 residues.

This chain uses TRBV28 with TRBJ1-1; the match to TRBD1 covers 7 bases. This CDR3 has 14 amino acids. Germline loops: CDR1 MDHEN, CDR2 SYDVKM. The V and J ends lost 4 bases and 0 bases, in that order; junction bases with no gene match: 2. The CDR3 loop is CASSSGTVNTEAFF. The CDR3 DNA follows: TGTGCCAGCAGTTCCGGGACAGTGAACACTGAAGCTTTCTTT.